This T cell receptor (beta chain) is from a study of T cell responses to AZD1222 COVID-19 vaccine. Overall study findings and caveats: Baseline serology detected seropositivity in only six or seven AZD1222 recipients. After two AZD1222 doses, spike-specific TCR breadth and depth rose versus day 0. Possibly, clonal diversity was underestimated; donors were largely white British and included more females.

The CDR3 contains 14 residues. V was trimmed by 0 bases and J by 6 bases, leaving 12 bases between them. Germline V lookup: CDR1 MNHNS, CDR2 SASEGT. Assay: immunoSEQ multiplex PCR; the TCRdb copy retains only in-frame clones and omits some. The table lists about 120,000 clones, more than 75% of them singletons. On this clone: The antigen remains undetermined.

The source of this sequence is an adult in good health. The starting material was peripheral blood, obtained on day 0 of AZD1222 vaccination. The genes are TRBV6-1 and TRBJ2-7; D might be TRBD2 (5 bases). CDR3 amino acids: CASSEARGLGEQYF. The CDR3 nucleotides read TGTGCCAGCAGTGAAGCCCGAGGGTTAGGCGAGCAGTACTTC.